These 10 T cell receptor beta chains were all obtained from the same sample, sequenced in a study of blood T cell repertoires in COVID-19. Here immunoSEQ multiplex PCR was the method, and the copy in TCRdb shows in-frame clones only, minus some. Among 300,000 or so clones listed, 87% were seen once. The source material was PBMCs or T cells enriched from blood (not recorded which). Receptors originate from a woman aged 25 to 39 who had recovered from COVID-19.

CDR3 sequence: CASSLGAQGAQPQHF. DNA of the CDR3: TGTGCCAGCAGCTTAGGGGCACAGGGAGCTCAGCCCCAGCATTTT. The chain has TRBV7-9 and TRBJ1-5; tentative D call: TRBD1 (6 bases). This CDR3 comprises 15 residues. Germline V gene data show CDR1 as SEHNR and CDR2 as FQNEAQ (reference sequence). The V end lost 1 base, the J end lost 6 bases, and 13 bases lay between the germline ends.

This rearrangement joins TRBV18 to TRBJ2-1; D may be TRBD2 (5 bases). Germline CDR1 is KGHSH and CDR2 is LQKENI. V was pared by 0 bases and J by 3 bases, with 12 bases between. The CDR3 totals 16 residues. The CDR3 protein is CASSPPTKRSYNEQFF. The CDR3 nucleotides are TGTGCCAGCTCACCACCGACAAAGCGGAGCTACAATGAGCAGTTCTTC.

There are a few counts of this clone. V gene TRBV30 combines with J gene TRBJ1-4, with 10 nucleotides matching TRBD1. The CDR3 totals 14 residues. The trim removed 5 bases at V and 2 bases at J, leaving 2 bases unmatched. The V gene's germline CDR1 is GTSNPN and CDR2 SVGIG (reference sequence). The CDR3 region has the DNA TGTGCCTGGGGGACAGGGGCGACTAATGAAAAACTGTTTTTT. Translating it yields CAWGTGATNEKLFF. The entire variable domain, with the rest obtained from reference TRBV30 and TRBJ1-4, is as follows: SQTIHQWPATLVQPVGSPLSLECTVEGTSNPNLYWYRQAAGRGLQLLFYSVGIGQISSEVPQNLSASRPQDRQFILSSKKLLLSDSGFYLCAWGTGATNEKLFFGSGTQLSVL.

The V gene is TRBV6-1, the J gene TRBJ1-2, with 11 nucleotides matching TRBD1. Germline loops: CDR1 MNHNS, CDR2 SASEGT. The CDR3 contains 16 residues. Unmatched junction bases numbered 9, after V lost 4 bases and J lost 5 bases. In DNA form, the CDR3 reads TGTGCCAGCAGTGCACGGACAGGGGGCTTCTGGTATGGCTACACCTTC. As protein: CASSARTGGFWYGYTF.

The chain combines TRBV5-6 with TRBJ1-4; TRBD1 agrees at 8 bases. Germline trimming cut 1 base from V and 4 bases from J; bases unmatched to any gene: 6. Germline V gene lookup returns CDR1 SGHDT and CDR2 YYEEEE. The length of the CDR3 is 16 residues. The CDR3 DNA reads as TGTGCCAGCAGCTTGAAAACAGGGGGGGTTAATGAAAAACTGTTTTTT. This codes for CASSLKTGGVNEKLFF. Drawing the rest from reference TRBV5-6 and TRBJ1-4, the complete variable domain is DAGVTQSPTHLIKTRGQQVTLRCSPKSGHDTVSWYQQALGQGPQFIFQYYEEEERQRGNFPDRFSGHQFPNYSSELNVNALLLGDSALYLCASSLKTGGVNEKLFFGSGTQLSVL.

J is TRBJ1-2 and V is TRBV3-1 (or the pseudogene TRBV3-2); D is unresolved. Trimming removed 1 base at V and 4 bases at J, with 13 bases between. CDR3 size: 15 residues. Germline CDR1 is LGHDT and CDR2 is YNNKEL (reference sequence). DNA for the CDR3: TGTGCCAGCAGCCAAGCACGAGGGCTGGGCTATGGCTACACCTTC. Translated: CASSQARGLGYGYTF.

The CDR3 loop is CASSSLDRAIGNQPQHF. The DNA for the CDR3 is TGTGCCAGTAGTTCCCTAGACAGGGCGATCGGGAATCAGCCCCAGCATTTT. The V call is TRBV19, the J call TRBJ1-5; 7 bases align to TRBD1. V gave up 5 bases and J gave up 4 bases; unmatched junction bases: 14. CDR3 length: 17 amino acids. Germline V gene sequence: CDR1 LNHDA, CDR2 SQIVND (reference sequence).

This chain uses TRBV18 with TRBJ2-7, with a weak D call TRBD1 (5 bases). Germline loops: CDR1 KGHSH, CDR2 LQKENI. V was trimmed by 4 bases and J by 3 bases, leaving 16 bases between them. The CDR3 runs to 15 residues. CDR3 nucleotide sequence: TGTGCCAGCTCACTCTCGGACATCCCCCTCTACGAGCAGTACTTC. Its protein product is CASSLSDIPLYEQYF.

The chain couples TRBV2 to TRBJ2-1, with 10 bases that match TRBD1. This CDR3 has 13 residues. CDR1 is SNHLY and CDR2 is FYNNEI in the germline V gene. The J segment lost 9 bases and the V segment lost 3 bases, leaving 2 bases of the junction unmatched. CDR3 region: CASSDRQGAEQFF. CDR3 in DNA: TGTGCCAGCAGTGACCGACAGGGGGCTGAGCAGTTCTTC.

The gene calls are TRBV18 and TRBJ2-2; the D is unclear. Deletions cut 6 bases from V and 0 bases from J, with 5 bases between. Germline V gene sequence: CDR1 KGHSH, CDR2 LQKENI. The CDR3 sequence is 13 residues long. This chain's CDR3 is CASSHSNTGELFF. The CDR3 DNA follows: TGTGCCAGCTCCCATTCGAACACCGGGGAGCTGTTTTTT.